This T cell receptor beta chain was identified in a study of control samples from healthy donors and cancer patients. Clones were sequenced by immunoSEQ multiplex PCR, and TCRdb holds only the in-frame ones, with some missing. The sample contains some 140,000 clones, roughly 92% of which appear only once. Trimming removed 1 base at V and 4 bases at J, with 5 bases between. This CDR3 comprises 13 residues. In germline, CDR1 is MGHDK, CDR2 SYGVNS. In this sample, this clone turned up once. The rearrangement joins TRBV25-1 to TRBJ1-3; D is unresolved. The source material was blood. The clonotype originates from a man between 25 and 39 years old in good health. CDR3 sequence reads: CASSEWIGNTIYF. The CDR3 region has the DNA TGTGCCAGCAGTGAATGGATCGGAAACACCATATATTTT. The full variable domain, in which reference TRBV25-1 and TRBJ1-3 provide the parts outside the CDR3, is EADIYQTPRYLVIGTGKKITLECSQTMGHDKMYWYQQDPGMELHLIHYSYGVNSTEKGDLSSESTVSRIRTEHFPLTLESARPSHTSQYLCASSEWIGNTIYFGEGSWLTVV.